This TCR beta chain was captured by sequencing in a study of cytomegalovirus exposure and HLA in healthy donors. The V gene lost 6 bases and the J gene lost 7 bases, with 15 bases spanning the gap. Germline V gene lookup returns CDR1 SQVTM and CDR2 ANQGSEA. This CDR3 region has 12 residues. With respect to this clone: Its antigen is not known.

Regarding the study as a whole: More clonal expansion characterized HLA-associated TCR beta chains than equally common others in a later analysis. Most of the TCR beta V segments (in an earlier analysis) were productive either about 90% or about 30% of the time.

The PCR made use of 60 Vbeta and 13 Jbeta primers. TCRdb keeps only in-frame clones here, not all; method: immunoSEQ multiplex PCR. The repertoire holds about 140,000 clones, over 70% seen once, with around 6.8% in the top ten. The sequenced sample consisted of PBMCs. The rearrangement uses TRBV29-1 and TRBJ1-2; D not resolved. The receptor was derived from a man between 40 and 49 years old in good health and CMV-seropositive. The CDR3 DNA is TGCAGCGTGGAGGCCGGGGATGGTGGCTACACCTTC. Residues: CSVEAGDGGYTF.